This T cell receptor (beta chain) was observed in a study of molecular identifiers for immune sequencing clone quantification. Overall study: Replicate experiments took RNA from around 18,000 or 91,000 naive CD8 cells, divided it five ways and sequenced four.

TCRdb re-derived calls from the PCR reads in MiXCR, one entry per CDR3 protein. The sample holds just under 65,000 distinct CDR3 sequences, less than 20% seen once. Trimming pared 0 bases from V and 4 bases from J, leaving 16 bases between. The germline V gene encodes CDR1 LGHNA and CDR2 YNFKEQ. This CDR3 is built from 17 residues. Notes on the study in general: Clonotypes surpassing 20 RNA copies contained over 98% of effector molecules, versus under 1% in naive cells.

Libraries for naive CD8 T cells, which were made from about 19,000 to 1,100,000 sorted cells, drew on 10%, 30% or 50% of the RNA. This clonotype was seen a handful of times. Its target is unknown. The TCR sequence derives from a human donor in good health. Some libraries in this study had Jurkat cell RNA spiked in. This chain connects TRBV4-2 to TRBJ2-1; maybe TRBD1 (6 bases). Sample: naive CD8+ T cells from blood, with Jurkat cell RNA spiked in. Subset denoted: FACS-sorted CD8+CD4-CCR7+CD45RA+ naive T cells. The CDR3 loop reads CASSQEEGHAVYNEQFF. The CDR3 coding sequence is TGTGCCAGCAGCCAAGAAGAGGGACACGCAGTTTACAATGAGCAGTTCTTC.